This T cell receptor (beta chain) was recovered during a study of T cells in Graves' hyperthyroidism and ophthalmopathy. Amplified regions were TCR beta CDR3 sequences from RNA transcripts. The TCR CDR3 was amplified in a first-round RT-PCR using the HTBI primer set. One entry per CDR3 protein, called by TCRdb with MiXCR from the multiplex PCR reads. The repertoire holds around 620,000 distinct CDR3 sequences, with 15% to 20% as singletons. The clonotype was recovered from a young woman with Graves' hyperthyroidism. Input material: blood.

The CDR3 protein is CSAKLGMNTEAFF. The CDR3 nucleotides are TGCAGCGCCAAACTGGGGATGAACACTGAAGCTTTCTTT. The V gene is TRBV29-1, the J gene TRBJ1-1; D call uncertain. The V gene's germline CDR1 is SQVTM and CDR2 ANQGSEA. Between the trimmed V and J ends, which lost 7 bases and 0 bases, there was a span of 12 bases. The length of the CDR3 is 13 residues. Combining the CDR3 with reference TRBV29-1 and TRBJ1-1 gives the whole variable domain SAVISQKPSRDICQRGTSLTIQCQVDSQVTMMFWYRQQPGQSLTLIATANQGSEATYESGFVIDKFPISRPNLTFSTLTVSNMSPEDSSIYLCSAKLGMNTEAFFGQGTRLTVV.